This T cell receptor (beta chain) is from a study of blood T cells in healthy people across ages. This clonotype has more than one count but fewer than ten. Germline V gene sequence: CDR1 SEHNR, CDR2 FQNEAQ (reference sequence). The ends were cut back, 5 bases at V and 5 bases at J, with 12 bases in the middle. The CDR3 covers 14 residues. With a J-beta primer mix and a sample-barcoded 5' primer, a second PCR ran about 7 to 12 cycles. Via MiXCR, TCRdb re-called the 5' RACE reads, giving one row per CDR3 protein. The sample has hundreds of thousands of distinct CDR3 sequences; more than 55% are singletons.

Material: blood. The rearrangement joins TRBV7-9 to TRBJ1-4; D may be TRBD1 (5 bases). This clonotype was obtained from a man aged 40-50 years in good health. CDR3 in amino acids: CASSAGLTNEKLFF. The CDR3, as DNA: TGTGCCAGCAGCGCGGGACTGACGAATGAAAAACTGTTTTTT.